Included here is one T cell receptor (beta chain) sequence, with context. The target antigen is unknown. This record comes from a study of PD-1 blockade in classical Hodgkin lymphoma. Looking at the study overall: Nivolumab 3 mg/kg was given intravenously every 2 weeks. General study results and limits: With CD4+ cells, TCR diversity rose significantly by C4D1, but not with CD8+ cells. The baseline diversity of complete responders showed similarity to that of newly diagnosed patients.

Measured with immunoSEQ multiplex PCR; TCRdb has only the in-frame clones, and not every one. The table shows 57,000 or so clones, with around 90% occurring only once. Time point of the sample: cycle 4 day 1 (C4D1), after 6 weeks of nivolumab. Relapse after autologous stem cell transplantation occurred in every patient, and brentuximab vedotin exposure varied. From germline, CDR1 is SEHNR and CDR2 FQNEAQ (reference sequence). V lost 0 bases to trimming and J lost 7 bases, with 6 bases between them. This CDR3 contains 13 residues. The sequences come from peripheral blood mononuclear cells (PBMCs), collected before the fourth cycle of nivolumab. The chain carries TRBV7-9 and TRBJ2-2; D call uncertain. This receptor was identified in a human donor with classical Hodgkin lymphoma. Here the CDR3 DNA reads TGTGCCAGCAGCTTAGCCTCGGGCGGGGAGCTGTTTTTT. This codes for CASSLASGGELFF.